The 12 T cell receptor beta chains below come from one sample, sequenced in a study of Ad26.COV2.S vaccination and SARS-CoV-2 variants. The repertoire was sequenced with immunoSEQ multiplex PCR; TCRdb's copy has only in-frame clones and lacks some. The table lists 300,000 to 400,000 clones, 70% to 90% of them singletons. Treatment specified: some 20 received Ad26.COV2.S at low or high dose, single or two shots; 5 received placebo; per-sample allocation not given. Collection of the samples took place on day 63 after the first injection of vaccine or placebo. The source was peripheral blood, collected in a trial of Ad26.COV2.S vaccine versus placebo. These receptors all stem from a person aged 18-60 years who received the Ad26.COV2.S COVID-19 vaccine or a placebo.

The J gene is TRBJ2-7, the V gene TRBV7-2; 8 bases fit TRBD2. CDR1 and CDR2 (germline): SGHTA, FQGNSA. Trimming took 1 base from V and 6 from J; bases not matched to a gene: 8. The CDR3 spans 15 residues. The DNA of the CDR3 is TGTGCCAGCAGCTTAGTATTAGCGGGAAGTGTCGAGCAGTACTTC. Its translation is CASSLVLAGSVEQYF. The full variable domain, its missing parts supplied by reference TRBV7-2 and TRBJ2-7, is GAGVSQSPSNKVTEKGKDVELRCDPISGHTALYWYRQSLGQGLEFLIYFQGNSAPDKSGLPSDRFSAERTGGSVSTLTIQRTQQEDSAVYLCASSLVLAGSVEQYFGPGTRLTVT.

The chain joins TRBV5-1 to TRBJ2-5; the D call may be TRBD1 or TRBD2 (5 bases each). The germline CDR1 and CDR2 sequences are SGHRS and YFSETQ. Trimming shortened V by 3 bases and J by 1 base, and 13 bases separated the two germline ends. The CDR3 consists of 15 residues. CDR3 sequence: CASSWGWTSQETQYF. CDR3 coding DNA: TGCGCCAGCAGCTGGGGGTGGACATCCCAAGAGACCCAGTACTTC. Full variable domain (outside the CDR3, taken from reference TRBV5-1 and TRBJ2-5): KAGVTQTPRYLIKTRGQQVTLSCSPISGHRSVSWYQQTPGQGLQFLFEYFSETQRNKGNFPGRFSGRQFSNSRSEMNVSTLELGDSALYLCASSWGWTSQETQYFGPGTRLLVL.

As to this clone: Possible read error: a much larger clone is one base away. J is TRBJ2-5 and V is TRBV29-1; either TRBD1 or TRBD2 may fit D (5 bases each). Germline CDR1 and CDR2: SQVTM and ANQGSEA. The CDR3 contains 14 residues. The CDR3 loop reads CIIWVQGSGETQYF. The CDR3, as DNA: TGCATCATCTGGGTCCAGGGTTCGGGGGAGACCCAGTACTTC.

The chain joins TRBV5-1 to TRBJ1-4; D is perhaps TRBD1 (5 bases). The CDR3 length is 14 residues. The V and J ends lost 4 bases and 2 bases respectively, with 9 bases between them. CDR1 and CDR2 from the germline V gene are SGHRS and YFSETQ. CDR3 DNA sequence: TGCGCCAGCAGCCGGGACGGGACTAATGAAAAACTGTTTTTT. Translated, it gives CASSRDGTNEKLFF.

This sequence joins TRBV7-2 and TRBJ2-1; 10 bases line up with TRBD2. Trimming at V came to 4 bases and at J to 2 bases, leaving 5 bases not matched to a gene. The germline CDR1 and CDR2 sequences are SGHTA and FQGNSA. CDR3 size: 16 residues. The CDR3 reads CASSSLAGQTYNEQFF. The CDR3 coding sequence is TGTGCCAGCAGCTCACTAGCGGGACAGACCTACAATGAGCAGTTCTTC.

The chain carries TRBV7-6 and TRBJ2-1, with 8 positions matching TRBD2. Germline values: CDR1 SGHVS, CDR2 FNYEAQ. CDR3 size: 16 residues. With 5 bases clipped from V and 6 bases from J, the junction kept 12 bases outside the gene matches. Here the CDR3 DNA reads TGTGCCAGCAGCCCCGCCAGAAGCGGGAGTTCCAATGAGCAGTTCTTC. This encodes CASSPARSGSSNEQFF.

The rearrangement joins TRBV11-2 to TRBJ2-3, with a possible D match to TRBD2 (6 bases). This CDR3 has 15 residues. Trimming cost V 2 bases and J 0 bases, with 9 bases left between them. Germline assignment: CDR1 SGHAT and CDR2 FQNNGV. Here the CDR3 reads CASSLNAGSTDTQYF. The DNA for the CDR3 is TGTGCCAGCAGCTTAAACGCGGGGAGCACAGATACGCAGTATTTT.

V is TRBV9 and J is TRBJ2-1; D possibly corresponds to TRBD1 (5 bases). V was clipped by 0 bases and J by 6 bases, with 19 bases between them. Germline values: CDR1 SGDLS, CDR2 YYNGEE. This CDR3 is 17 amino acids long. CDR3 nucleotide sequence: TGTGCCAGCAGCGTAGGTGGGGCTGCTCTAGGGTTCAATGAGCAGTTCTTC. Translating gives CASSVGGAALGFNEQFF.

This chain uses TRBV3-1 (or the pseudogene TRBV3-2) with TRBJ1-5; 7 positions match TRBD1. V was pared by 4 bases and J by 2 bases, with 5 bases of the junction left unmatched. Germline V gene lookup returns CDR1 LGHDT and CDR2 YNNKEL (reference sequence). This CDR3 is 15 amino acids long. The CDR3 region has the DNA TGTGCCAGCAGCCCAGGGACAGTGGGCAATCAGCCCCAGCATTTT. Translated, it gives CASSPGTVGNQPQHF.

Judged by abundance, this clone is large. CDR3 loop: CASSYTRGGPYNEQFF. CDR3 DNA sequence: TGTGCCAGCAGTTACACACGGGGGGGCCCTTACAATGAGCAGTTCTTC. The chain recombines TRBV6-2 or TRBV6-3 with TRBJ2-1; 8 bases fit TRBD2. After removal of 2 bases from V and 4 bases from J, the junction contained 7 bases not matched to a gene. Germline lookup yields CDR1 MNHEY and CDR2 SVGEGT. This CDR3 spans 16 amino acids.

This clone was detected only once. V is TRBV7-9 and J is TRBJ1-2, with D maybe TRBD1 (6 bases). The V gene lost 1 base and the J gene lost 2 bases, with 11 bases spanning the gap. From germline, CDR1 is SEHNR and CDR2 FQNEAQ (reference sequence). The CDR3 runs 15 residues. CDR3 sequence: CASSLVGAGNYGYTF. The CDR3 DNA follows: TGTGCCAGCAGCTTAGTGGGGGCAGGGAACTATGGCTACACCTTC.

The chain recombines TRBV7-6 with TRBJ2-1; TRBD1 matches at 7 bases. The ends lost 5 bases at V and 3 bases at J; junction bases unmatched: 7. The CDR3 sequence is 15 residues long. Per germline, CDR1 SGHVS and CDR2 FNYEAQ. The CDR3 spells CASSPGQRYYNEQFF. The CDR3 bases are TGTGCCAGCAGCCCGGGACAGCGCTACTACAATGAGCAGTTCTTC.